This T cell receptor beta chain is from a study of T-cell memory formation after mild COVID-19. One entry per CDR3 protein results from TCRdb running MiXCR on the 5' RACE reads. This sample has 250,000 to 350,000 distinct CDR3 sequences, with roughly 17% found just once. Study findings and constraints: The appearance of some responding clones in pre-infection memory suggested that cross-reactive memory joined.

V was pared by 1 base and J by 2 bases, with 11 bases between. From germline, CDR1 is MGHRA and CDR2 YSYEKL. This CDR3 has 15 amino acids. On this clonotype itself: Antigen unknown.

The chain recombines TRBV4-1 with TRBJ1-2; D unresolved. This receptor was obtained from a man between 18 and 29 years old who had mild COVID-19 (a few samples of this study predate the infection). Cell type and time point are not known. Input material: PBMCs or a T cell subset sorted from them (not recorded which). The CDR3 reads CASSQGPGLNYGYTF. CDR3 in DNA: TGCGCCAGCAGCCAAGGACCAGGCCTGAACTATGGCTACACCTTC.